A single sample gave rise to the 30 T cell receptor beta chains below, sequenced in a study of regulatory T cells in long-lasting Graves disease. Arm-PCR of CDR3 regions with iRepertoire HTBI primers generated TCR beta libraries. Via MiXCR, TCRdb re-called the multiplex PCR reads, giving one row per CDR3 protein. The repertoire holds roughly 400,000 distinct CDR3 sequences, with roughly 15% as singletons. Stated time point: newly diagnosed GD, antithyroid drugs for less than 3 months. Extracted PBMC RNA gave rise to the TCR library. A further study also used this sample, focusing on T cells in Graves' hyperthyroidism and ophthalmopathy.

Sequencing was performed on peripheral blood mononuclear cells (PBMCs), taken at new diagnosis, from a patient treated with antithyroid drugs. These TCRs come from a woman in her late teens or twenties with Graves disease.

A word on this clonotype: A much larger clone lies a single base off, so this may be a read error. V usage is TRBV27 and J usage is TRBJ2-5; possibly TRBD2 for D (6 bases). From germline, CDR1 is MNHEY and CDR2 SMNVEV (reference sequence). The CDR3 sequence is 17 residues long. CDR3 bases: TGTGCCAGCAGTTTACTGGGAGCGGGTAGGGTTGGTGAGACCCAGCACTTC. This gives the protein CASSLLGAGRVGETQHF.

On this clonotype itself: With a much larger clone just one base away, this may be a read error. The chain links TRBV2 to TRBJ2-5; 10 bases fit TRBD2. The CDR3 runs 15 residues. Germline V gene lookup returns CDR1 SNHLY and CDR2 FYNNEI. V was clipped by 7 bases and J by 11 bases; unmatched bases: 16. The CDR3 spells CASIQIAGGYNEQYF. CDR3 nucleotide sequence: TGTGCCAGCATTCAGATAGCGGGAGGCTACAATGAGCAGTACTTC.

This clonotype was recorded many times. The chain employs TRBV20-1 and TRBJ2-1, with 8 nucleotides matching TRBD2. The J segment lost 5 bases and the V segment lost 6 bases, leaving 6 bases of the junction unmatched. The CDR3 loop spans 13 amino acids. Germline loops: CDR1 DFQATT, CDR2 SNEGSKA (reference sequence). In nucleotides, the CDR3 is TGCAGTGCCAAAGCGGGAGCGAACAATGAGCAGTTCTTC. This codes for CSAKAGANNEQFF.

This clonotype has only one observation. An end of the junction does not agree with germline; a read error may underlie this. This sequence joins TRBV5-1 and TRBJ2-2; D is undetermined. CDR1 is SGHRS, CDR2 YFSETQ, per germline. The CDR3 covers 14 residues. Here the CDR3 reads CASSQTENTGELFF. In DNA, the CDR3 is TGTGCCAGCAGCCAGACGGAAAACACCGGGGAGCTGTTTTTT.

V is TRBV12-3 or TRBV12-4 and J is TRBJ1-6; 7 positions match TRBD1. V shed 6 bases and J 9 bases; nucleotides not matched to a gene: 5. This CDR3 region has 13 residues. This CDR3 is CASRLTGASPLHF. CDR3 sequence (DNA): TGTGCCAGCAGGCTAACAGGGGCTTCACCCCTCCACTTT.

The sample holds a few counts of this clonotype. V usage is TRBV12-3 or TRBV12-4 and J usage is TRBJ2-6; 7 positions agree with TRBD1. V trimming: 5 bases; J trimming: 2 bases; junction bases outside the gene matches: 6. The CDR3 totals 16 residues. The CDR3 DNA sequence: TGTGCCAGCAGTCACGGGACAGAGACTGGGGCCAACGTCCTGACTTTC. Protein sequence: CASSHGTETGANVLTF.

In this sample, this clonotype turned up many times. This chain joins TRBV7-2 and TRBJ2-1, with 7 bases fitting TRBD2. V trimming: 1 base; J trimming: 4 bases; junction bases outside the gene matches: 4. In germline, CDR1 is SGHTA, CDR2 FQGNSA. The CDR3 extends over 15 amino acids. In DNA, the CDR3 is TGTGCCAGCAGCTTAGACGGGACTAAATACAATGAGCAGTTCTTC. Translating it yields CASSLDGTKYNEQFF.

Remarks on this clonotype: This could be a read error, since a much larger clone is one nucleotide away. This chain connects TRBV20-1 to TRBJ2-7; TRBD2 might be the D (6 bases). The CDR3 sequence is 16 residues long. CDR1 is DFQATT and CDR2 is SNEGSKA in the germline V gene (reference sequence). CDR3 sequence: CGAEPLSSASSYEQYF. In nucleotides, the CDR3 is TGCGGTGCTGAGCCCCTTTCTAGCGCTAGCTCCTACGAGCAGTACTTC.

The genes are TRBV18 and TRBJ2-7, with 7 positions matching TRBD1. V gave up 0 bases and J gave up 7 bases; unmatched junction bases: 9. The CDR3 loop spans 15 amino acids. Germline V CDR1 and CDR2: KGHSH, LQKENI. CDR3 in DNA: TGTGCCAGCTCACCACCGAGCCCTCGACAGGGTGAGCAGTACTTC. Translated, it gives CASSPPSPRQGEQYF.

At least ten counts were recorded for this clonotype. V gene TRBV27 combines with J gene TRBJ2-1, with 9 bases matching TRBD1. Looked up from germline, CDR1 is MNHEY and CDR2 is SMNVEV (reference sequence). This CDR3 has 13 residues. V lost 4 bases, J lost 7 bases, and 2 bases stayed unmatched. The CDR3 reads CASSWDRANEQFF. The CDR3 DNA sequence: TGTGCCAGCAGTTGGGACAGGGCTAATGAGCAGTTCTTC.

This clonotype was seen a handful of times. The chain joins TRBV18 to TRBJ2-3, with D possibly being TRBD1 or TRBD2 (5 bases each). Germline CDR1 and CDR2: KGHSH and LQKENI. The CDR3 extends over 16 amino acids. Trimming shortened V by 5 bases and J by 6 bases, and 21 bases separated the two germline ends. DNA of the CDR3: TGTGCCAGCTCATCGACTGGGACCTCTAGGATGGATACGCAGTATTTT. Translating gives CASSSTGTSRMDTQYF.

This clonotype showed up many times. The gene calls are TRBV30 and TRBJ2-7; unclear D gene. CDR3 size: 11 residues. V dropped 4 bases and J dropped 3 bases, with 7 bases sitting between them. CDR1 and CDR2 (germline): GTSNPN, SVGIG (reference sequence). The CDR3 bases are TGTGCCTGGACGTCGAGCTACGAGCAGTACTTC. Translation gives CAWTSSYEQYF.

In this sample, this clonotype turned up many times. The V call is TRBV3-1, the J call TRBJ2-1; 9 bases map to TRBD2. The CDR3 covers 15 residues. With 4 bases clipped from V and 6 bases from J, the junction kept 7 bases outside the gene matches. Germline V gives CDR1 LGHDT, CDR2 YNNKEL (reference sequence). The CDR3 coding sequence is TGTGCCAGCAGCCCACCGGGACTAGCAATCAATGAGCAGTTCTTC. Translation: CASSPPGLAINEQFF.

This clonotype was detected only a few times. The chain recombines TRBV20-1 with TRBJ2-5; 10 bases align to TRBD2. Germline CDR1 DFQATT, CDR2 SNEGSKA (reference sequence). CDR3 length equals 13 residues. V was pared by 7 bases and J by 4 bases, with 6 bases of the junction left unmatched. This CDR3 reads CSGLTSGIETQYF. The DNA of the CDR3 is TGCAGTGGACTCACTAGCGGGATAGAGACCCAGTACTTC.

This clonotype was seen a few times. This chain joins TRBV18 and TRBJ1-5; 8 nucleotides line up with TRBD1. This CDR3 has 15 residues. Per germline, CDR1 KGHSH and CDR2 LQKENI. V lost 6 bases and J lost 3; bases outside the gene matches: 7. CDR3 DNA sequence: TGTGCCAGCTCGGTTAGACAGGGGTTCAATCAGCCCCAGCATTTT. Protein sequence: CASSVRQGFNQPQHF.

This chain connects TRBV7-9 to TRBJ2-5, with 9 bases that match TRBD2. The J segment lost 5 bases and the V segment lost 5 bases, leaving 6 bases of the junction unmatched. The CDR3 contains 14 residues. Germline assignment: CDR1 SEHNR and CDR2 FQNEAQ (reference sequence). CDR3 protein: CASSLSGSMETQYF. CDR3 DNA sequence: TGTGCCAGCAGCCTTAGCGGGAGCATGGAGACCCAGTACTTC. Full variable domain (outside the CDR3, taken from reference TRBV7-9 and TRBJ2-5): DTGVSQNPRHKITKRGQNVTFRCDPISEHNRLYWYRQTLGQGPEFLTYFQNEAQLEKSRLLSDRFSAERPKGSFSTLEIQRTEQGDSAMYLCASSLSGSMETQYFGPGTRLLVL.

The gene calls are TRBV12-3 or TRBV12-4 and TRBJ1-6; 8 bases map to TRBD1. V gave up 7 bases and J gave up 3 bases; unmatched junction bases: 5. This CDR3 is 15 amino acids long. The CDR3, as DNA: TGTGCCAGCACCCCGGGACAGGACTATAATTCACCCCTCCACTTT. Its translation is CASTPGQDYNSPLHF.

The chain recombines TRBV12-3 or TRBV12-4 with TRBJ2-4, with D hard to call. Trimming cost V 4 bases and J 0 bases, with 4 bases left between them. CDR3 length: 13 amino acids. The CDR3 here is CASSYLAKNIQYF. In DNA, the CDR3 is TGTGCCAGCAGTTACCTAGCCAAAAACATTCAGTACTTC.

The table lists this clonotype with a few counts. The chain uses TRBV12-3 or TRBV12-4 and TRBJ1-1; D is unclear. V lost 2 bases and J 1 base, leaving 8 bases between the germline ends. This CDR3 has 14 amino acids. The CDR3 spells CASSLTKSNTEAFF. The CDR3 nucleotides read TGTGCCAGCAGTTTAACAAAATCGAACACTGAAGCTTTCTTT.

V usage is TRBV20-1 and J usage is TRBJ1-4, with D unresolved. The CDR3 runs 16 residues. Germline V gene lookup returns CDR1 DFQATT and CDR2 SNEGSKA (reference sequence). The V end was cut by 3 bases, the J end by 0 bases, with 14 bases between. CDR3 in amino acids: CSASSNRQATNEKLFF. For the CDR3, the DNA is TGCAGTGCTAGTTCCAATCGACAAGCAACTAATGAAAAACTGTTTTTT.

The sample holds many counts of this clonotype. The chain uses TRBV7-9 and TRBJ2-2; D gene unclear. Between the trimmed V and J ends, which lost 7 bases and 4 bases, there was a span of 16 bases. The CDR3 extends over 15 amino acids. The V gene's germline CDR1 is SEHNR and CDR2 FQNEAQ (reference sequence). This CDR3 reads CASTPRGSLTGELFF. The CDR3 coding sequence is TGTGCCAGCACCCCCCGTGGTAGTCTCACCGGGGAGCTGTTTTTT.

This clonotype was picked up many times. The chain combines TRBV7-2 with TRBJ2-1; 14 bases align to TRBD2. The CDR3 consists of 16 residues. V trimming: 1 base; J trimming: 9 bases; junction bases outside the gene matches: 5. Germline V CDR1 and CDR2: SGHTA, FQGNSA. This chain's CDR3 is CASSLDGTSGRGEQFF. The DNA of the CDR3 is TGTGCCAGCAGCTTAGACGGGACTAGCGGGAGAGGTGAGCAGTTCTTC.

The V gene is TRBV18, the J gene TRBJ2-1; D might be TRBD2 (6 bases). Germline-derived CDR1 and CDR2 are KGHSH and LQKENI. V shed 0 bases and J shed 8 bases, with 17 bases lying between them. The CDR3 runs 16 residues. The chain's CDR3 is CASSPPPPGVGHEQFF. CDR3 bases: TGTGCCAGCTCACCACCCCCCCCGGGAGTGGGCCATGAGCAGTTCTTC. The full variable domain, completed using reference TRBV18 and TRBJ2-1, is NAGVMQNPRHLVRRRGQEARLRCSPMKGHSHVYWYRQLPEEGLKFMVYLQKENIIDESGMPKERFSAEFPKEGPSILRIQQVVRGDSAAYFCASSPPPPGVGHEQFFGPGTRLTVL.

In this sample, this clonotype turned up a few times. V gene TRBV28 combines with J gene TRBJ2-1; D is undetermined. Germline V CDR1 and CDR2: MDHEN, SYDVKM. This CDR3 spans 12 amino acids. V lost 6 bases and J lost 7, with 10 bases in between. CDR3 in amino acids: CASRDLINEQFF. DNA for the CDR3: TGTGCCAGCAGGGACCTAATTAATGAGCAGTTCTTC.

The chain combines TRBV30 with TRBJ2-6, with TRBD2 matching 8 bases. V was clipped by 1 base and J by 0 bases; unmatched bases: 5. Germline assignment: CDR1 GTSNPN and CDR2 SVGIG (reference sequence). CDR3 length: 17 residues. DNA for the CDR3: TGTGCCTGGAGTGCACGACTAGCGCTCTCTGGGGCCAACGTCCTGACTTTC. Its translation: CAWSARLALSGANVLTF.

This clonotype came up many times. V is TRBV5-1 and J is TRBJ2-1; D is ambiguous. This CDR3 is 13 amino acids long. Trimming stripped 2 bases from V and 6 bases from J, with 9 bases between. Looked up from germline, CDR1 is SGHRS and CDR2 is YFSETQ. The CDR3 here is CASSLSGANEQFF. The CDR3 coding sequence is TGCGCCAGCAGCTTATCGGGTGCCAATGAGCAGTTCTTC.

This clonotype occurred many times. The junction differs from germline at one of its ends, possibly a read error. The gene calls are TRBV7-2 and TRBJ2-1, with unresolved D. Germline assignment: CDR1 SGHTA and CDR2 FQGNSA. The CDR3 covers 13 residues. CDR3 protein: CASSLALHNEQFF. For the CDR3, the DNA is TGTGCCAGCAGTTTAGCACTACACAATGAGCAGTTCTTC.

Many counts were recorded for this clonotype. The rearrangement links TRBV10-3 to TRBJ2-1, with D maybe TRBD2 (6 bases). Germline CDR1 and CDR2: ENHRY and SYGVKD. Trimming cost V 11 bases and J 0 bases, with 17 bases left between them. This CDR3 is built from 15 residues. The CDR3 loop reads CAVAGSGSSYNEQFF. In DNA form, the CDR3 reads TGTGCCGTCGCGGGGTCCGGGAGCTCCTACAATGAGCAGTTCTTC.

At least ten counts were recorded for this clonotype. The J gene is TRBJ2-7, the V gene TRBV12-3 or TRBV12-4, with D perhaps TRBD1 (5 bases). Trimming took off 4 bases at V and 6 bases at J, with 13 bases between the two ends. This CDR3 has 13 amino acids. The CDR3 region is CASSYNQGGEQYF. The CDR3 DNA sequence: TGTGCCAGCAGTTATAACCAGGGTGGCGAGCAGTACTTC.

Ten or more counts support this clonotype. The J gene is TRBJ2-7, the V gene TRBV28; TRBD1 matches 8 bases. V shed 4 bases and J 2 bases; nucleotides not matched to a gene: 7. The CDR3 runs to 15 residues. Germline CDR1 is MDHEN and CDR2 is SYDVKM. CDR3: CASSSPGQGTYEQYF. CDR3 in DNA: TGTGCCAGCAGTTCGCCCGGACAGGGAACCTACGAGCAGTACTTC.